This T cell receptor beta chain was documented in a study of cytomegalovirus exposure and HLA in healthy donors. The study ran its PCR with 60 Vbeta and 13 Jbeta primers. Method: immunoSEQ multiplex PCR; TCRdb's copy keeps in-frame clones and lacks some. Among about 200,000 clones listed, 75% to 85% were seen once. This clone has only a few counts. Its antigen is not identified. This CDR3 region has 16 residues. V lost 1 base to trimming and J lost 7 bases; unmatched junction nucleotides: 7. Germline-derived CDR1 and CDR2 are SGHDT and YYEEEE. The study, taken as a whole, reports: CMV serostatus was the sole immune exposure data available.

The chain carries TRBV5-6 and TRBJ1-4, with 10 positions matching TRBD1. Sample: PBMCs. The sequence was obtained from a woman between 40 and 55 years old in good health and CMV-seronegative. Here the CDR3 reads CASSLRGGTGVEKLFF. The CDR3 DNA sequence: TGTGCCAGCAGCTTGAGGGGCGGGACAGGGGTTGAAAAACTGTTTTTT.